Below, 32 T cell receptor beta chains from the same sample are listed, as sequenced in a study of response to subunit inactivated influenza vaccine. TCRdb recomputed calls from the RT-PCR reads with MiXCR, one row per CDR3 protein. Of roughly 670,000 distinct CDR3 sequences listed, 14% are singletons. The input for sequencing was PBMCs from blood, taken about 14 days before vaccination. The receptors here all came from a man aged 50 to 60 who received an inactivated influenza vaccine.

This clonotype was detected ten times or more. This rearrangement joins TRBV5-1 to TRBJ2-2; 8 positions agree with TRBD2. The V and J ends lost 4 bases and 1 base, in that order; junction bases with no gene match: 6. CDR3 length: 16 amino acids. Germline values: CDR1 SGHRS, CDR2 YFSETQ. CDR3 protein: CASSILSGGNTGELFF. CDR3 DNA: TGCGCCAGCAGCATATTGAGCGGGGGGAACACCGGGGAGCTGTTTTTT.

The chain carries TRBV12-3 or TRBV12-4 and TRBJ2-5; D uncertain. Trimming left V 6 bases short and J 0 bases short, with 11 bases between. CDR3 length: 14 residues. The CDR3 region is CASSKMPNQETQYF. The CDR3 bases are TGTGCCAGCAGCAAGATGCCAAACCAAGAGACCCAGTACTTC.

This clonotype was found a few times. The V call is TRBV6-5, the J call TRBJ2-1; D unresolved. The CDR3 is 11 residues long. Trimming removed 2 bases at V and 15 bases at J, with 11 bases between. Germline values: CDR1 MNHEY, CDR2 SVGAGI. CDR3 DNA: TGTGCCAGCAGTTACGGGCAGTATGTGTTCTTC. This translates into CASSYGQYVFF.

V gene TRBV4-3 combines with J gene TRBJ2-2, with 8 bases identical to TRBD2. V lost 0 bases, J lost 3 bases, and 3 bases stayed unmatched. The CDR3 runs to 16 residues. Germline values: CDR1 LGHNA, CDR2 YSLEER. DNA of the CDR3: TGCGCCAGCAGCCAAGATGCGGGGGGCCACACCGGGGAGCTGTTTTTT. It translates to CASSQDAGGHTGELFF.

The CDR3 spells CSLPYGTDTQYF. For the CDR3, the DNA is TGCAGCCTTCCTTATGGCACAGATACGCAGTATTTT. V and J are TRBV29-1 and TRBJ2-3; D is undetermined. The germline CDR1 and CDR2 sequences are SQVTM and ANQGSEA. Trimming pared 8 bases from V and 1 base from J, leaving 10 bases between. The CDR3 covers 12 residues.

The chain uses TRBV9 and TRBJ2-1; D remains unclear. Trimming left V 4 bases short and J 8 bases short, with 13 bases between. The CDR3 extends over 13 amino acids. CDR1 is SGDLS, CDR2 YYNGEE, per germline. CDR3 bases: TGTGCCAGCAGCTCGCGATCTAGGGATGAGCAGTTCTTC. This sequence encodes CASSSRSRDEQFF.

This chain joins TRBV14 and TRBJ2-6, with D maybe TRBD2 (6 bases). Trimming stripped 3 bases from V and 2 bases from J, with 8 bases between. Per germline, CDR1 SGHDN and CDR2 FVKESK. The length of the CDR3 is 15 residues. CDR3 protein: CASSQWTTGANVLTF. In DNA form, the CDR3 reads TGTGCCAGCAGCCAGTGGACTACTGGGGCCAACGTCCTGACTTTC.

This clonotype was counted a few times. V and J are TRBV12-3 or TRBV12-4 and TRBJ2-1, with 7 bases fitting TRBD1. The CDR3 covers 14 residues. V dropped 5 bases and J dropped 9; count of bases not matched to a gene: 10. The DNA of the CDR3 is TGTGCCAGCAGTGCGAGACAGGGCTCTGGTGAGCAGTTCTTC. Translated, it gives CASSARQGSGEQFF.

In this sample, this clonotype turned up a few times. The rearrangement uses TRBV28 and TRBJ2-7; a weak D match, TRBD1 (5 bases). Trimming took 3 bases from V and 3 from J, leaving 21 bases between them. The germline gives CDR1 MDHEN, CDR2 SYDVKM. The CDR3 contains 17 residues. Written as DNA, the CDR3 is TGTGCCAGCAGTTTGAGTGTTATGGGGCAGGGTCGCTACGAGCAGTACTTC. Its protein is CASSLSVMGQGRYEQYF.

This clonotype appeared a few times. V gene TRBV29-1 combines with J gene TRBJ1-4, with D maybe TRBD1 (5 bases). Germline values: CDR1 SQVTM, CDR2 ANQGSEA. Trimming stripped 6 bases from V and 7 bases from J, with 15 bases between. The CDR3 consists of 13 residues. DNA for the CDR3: TGCAGCGTCTTACAGGTCTGGGGTGAAAAACTGTTTTTT. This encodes CSVLQVWGEKLFF. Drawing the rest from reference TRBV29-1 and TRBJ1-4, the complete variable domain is SAVISQKPSRDICQRGTSLTIQCQVDSQVTMMFWYRQQPGQSLTLIATANQGSEATYESGFVIDKFPISRPNLTFSTLTVSNMSPEDSSIYLCSVLQVWGEKLFFGSGTQLSVL.

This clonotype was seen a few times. CDR3 coding DNA: TGTGCCAGCAGCGGGGACGGGATTAGCACAGATACGCAGTATTTT. Translation gives CASSGDGISTDTQYF. The rearrangement joins TRBV28 to TRBJ2-3; D may match TRBD1 or TRBD2 (5 bases each). The CDR3 sequence is 15 residues long. The V end lost 6 bases, the J end lost 0 bases, and 13 bases lay between the germline ends. Germline V lookup: CDR1 MDHEN, CDR2 SYDVKM.

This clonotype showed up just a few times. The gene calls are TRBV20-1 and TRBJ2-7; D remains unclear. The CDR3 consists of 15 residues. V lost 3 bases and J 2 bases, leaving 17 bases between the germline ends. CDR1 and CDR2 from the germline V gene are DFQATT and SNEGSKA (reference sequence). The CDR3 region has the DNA TGCAGTGCTAGTGAAGCTCCCCGGCCAGCCTACGAGCAGTACTTC. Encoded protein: CSASEAPRPAYEQYF.

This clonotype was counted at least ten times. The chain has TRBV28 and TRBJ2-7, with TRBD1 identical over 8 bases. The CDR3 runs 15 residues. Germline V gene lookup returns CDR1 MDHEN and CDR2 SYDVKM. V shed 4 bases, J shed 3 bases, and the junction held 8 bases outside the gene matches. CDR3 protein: CASSYGQGLIYEQYF. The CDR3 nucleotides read TGTGCCAGCAGTTACGGACAGGGCTTGATCTACGAGCAGTACTTC. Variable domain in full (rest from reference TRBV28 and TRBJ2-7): DVKVTQSSRYLVKRTGEKVFLECVQDMDHENMFWYRQDPGLGLRLIYFSYDVKMKEKGDIPEGYSVSREKKERFSLILESASTNQTSMYLCASSYGQGLIYEQYFGPGTRLTVT.

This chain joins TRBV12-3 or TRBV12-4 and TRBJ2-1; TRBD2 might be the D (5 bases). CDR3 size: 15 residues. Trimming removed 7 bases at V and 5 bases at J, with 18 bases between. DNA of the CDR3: TGTGCCAGCAAACCAGCCGGGATAGGACACAATGAGCAGTTCTTC. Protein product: CASKPAGIGHNEQFF.

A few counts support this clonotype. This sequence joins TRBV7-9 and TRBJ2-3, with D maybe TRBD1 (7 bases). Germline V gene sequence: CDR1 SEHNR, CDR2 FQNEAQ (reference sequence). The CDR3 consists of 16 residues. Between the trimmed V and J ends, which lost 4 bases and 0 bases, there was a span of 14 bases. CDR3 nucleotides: TGTGCCAGCAGCTCTCACAGGGGAGGTAGCACAGATACGCAGTATTTT. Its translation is CASSSHRGGSTDTQYF.

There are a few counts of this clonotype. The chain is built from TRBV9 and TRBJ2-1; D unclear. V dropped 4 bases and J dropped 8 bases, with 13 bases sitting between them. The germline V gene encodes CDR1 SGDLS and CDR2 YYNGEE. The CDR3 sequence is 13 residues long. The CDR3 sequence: CASSTPPRDEQFF. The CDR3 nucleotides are TGTGCCAGCAGCACCCCCCCCCGAGATGAGCAGTTCTTC.

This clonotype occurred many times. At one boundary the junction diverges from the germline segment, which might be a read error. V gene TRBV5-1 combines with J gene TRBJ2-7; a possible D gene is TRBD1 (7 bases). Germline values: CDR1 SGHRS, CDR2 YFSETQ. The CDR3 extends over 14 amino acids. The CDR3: CASSLGQGGGEQYF. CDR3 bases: TGTGCCAGCAGTTTAGGCCAGGGGGGTGGCGAGCAGTACTTC.

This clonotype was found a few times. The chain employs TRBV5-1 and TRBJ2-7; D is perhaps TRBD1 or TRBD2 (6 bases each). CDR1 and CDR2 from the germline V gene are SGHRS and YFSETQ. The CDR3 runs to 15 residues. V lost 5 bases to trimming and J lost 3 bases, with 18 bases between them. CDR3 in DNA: TGCGCCAGCAGGGAAGCCGGGGGCGTTTACTACGAGCAGTACTTC. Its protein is CASREAGGVYYEQYF.

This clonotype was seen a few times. The CDR3 DNA reads TGTGCCAGCTCACCACCCACGAACAGTGAGCAGTTCTTC. Translated: CASSPPTNSEQFF. V usage is TRBV18 and J usage is TRBJ2-1, with no clear D. From germline, CDR1 is KGHSH and CDR2 LQKENI. The CDR3 is made up of 13 amino acids. The V end was cut by 0 bases, the J end by 9 bases, with 9 bases between.

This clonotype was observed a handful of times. The CDR3 sequence is CATKGLGLAGPDTQYF. For the CDR3, the DNA is TGTGCCACCAAGGGTCTCGGACTAGCGGGGCCAGATACGCAGTATTTT. The chain couples TRBV24-1 to TRBJ2-3, with TRBD2 matching over 12 bases. CDR1 is KGHDR and CDR2 is SFDVKD in the germline V gene. CDR3 length: 16 amino acids. Trimming removed 8 bases from V and 4 bases from J; junction bases left unmatched: 9.

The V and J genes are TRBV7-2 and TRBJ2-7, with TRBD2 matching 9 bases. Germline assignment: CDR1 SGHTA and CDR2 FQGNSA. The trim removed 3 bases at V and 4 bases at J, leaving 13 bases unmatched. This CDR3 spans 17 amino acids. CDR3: CASSLLSARGGRYEQYF. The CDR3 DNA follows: TGTGCCAGCAGCTTGCTCTCCGCGCGGGGGGGTAGGTACGAGCAGTACTTC. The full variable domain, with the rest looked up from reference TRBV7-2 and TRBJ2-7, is GAGVSQSPSNKVTEKGKDVELRCDPISGHTALYWYRQSLGQGLEFLIYFQGNSAPDKSGLPSDRFSAERTGGSVSTLTIQRTQQEDSAVYLCASSLLSARGGRYEQYFGPGTRLTVT.

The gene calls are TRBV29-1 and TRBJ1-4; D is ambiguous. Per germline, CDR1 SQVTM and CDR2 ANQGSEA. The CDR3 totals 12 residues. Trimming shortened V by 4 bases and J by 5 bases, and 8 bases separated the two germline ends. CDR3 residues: CSVGRTNEKLFF. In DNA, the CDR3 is TGCAGCGTTGGACGGACCAATGAAAAACTGTTTTTT.

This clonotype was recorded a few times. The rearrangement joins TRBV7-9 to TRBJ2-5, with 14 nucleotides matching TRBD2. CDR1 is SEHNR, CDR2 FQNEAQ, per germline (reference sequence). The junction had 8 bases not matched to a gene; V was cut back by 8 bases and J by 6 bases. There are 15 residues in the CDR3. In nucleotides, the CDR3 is TGTGCCAGCGGCGGACTAGCGGGAGGTGTGAAGACCCAGTACTTC. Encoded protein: CASGGLAGGVKTQYF.

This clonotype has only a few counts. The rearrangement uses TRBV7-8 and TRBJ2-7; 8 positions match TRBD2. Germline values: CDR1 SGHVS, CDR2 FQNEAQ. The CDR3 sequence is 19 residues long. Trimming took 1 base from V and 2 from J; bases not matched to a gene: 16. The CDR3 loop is CASSLVGFVREVGPYEQYF. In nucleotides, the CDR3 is TGTGCCAGCAGCTTAGTAGGATTTGTGCGGGAGGTAGGACCCTACGAGCAGTACTTC. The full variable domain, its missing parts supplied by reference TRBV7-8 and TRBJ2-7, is GAGVSQSPRYKVAKRGQDVALRCDPISGHVSLFWYQQALGQGPEFLTYFQNEAQLDKSGLPSDRFFAERPEGSVSTLKIQRTQQEDSAVYLCASSLVGFVREVGPYEQYFGPGTRLTVT.

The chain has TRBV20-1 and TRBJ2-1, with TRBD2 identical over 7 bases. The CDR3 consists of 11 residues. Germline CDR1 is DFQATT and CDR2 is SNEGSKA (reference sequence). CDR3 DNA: TGCAGCCAGCGGGACTCCAATGAGCAGTTCTTC. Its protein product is CSQRDSNEQFF.

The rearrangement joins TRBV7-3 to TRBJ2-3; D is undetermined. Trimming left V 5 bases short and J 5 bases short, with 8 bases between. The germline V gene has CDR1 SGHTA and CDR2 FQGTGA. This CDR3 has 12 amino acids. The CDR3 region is CASSTPEDTQYF. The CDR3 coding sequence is TGTGCCAGCAGCACCCCAGAAGATACGCAGTATTTT.

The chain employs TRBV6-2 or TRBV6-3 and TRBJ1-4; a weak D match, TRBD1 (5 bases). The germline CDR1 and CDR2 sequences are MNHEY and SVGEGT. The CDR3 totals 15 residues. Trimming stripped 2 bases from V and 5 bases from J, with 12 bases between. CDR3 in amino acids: CASSYGTWRNEKLFF. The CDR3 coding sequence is TGTGCCAGCAGTTACGGGACGTGGAGGAATGAAAAACTGTTTTTT.

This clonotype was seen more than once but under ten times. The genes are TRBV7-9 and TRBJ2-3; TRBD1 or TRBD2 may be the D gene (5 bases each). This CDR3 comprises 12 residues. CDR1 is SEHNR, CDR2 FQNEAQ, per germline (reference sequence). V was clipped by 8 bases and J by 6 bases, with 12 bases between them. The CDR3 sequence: CASCHEGDTQYF. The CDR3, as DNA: TGTGCCAGCTGCCACGAGGGGGATACGCAGTATTTT.

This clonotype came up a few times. CDR3 sequence: CASSLSRTPGTEAFF. CDR3 sequence (DNA): TGTGCCAGCAGCTTATCGCGGACGCCCGGGACGGAAGCTTTCTTT. The J gene is TRBJ1-1, the V gene TRBV7-8; a weak D match, TRBD1 (5 bases). This CDR3 is built from 15 residues. V lost 2 bases, J lost 8 bases, and 18 bases lay in between. Germline V lookup: CDR1 SGHVS, CDR2 FQNEAQ.

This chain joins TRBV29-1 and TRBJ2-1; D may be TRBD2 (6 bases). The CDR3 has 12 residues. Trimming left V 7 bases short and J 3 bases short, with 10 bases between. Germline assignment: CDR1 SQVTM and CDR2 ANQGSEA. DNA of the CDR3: TGCAGCGGAGGGACTGACTACAATGAGCAGTTCTTC. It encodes CSGGTDYNEQFF.

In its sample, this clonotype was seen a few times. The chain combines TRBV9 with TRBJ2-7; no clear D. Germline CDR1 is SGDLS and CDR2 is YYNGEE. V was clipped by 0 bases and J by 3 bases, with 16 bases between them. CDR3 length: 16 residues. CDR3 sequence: CASSVDSTSTIYEQYF. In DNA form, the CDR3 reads TGTGCCAGCAGCGTAGATTCGACGTCGACCATCTACGAGCAGTACTTC.

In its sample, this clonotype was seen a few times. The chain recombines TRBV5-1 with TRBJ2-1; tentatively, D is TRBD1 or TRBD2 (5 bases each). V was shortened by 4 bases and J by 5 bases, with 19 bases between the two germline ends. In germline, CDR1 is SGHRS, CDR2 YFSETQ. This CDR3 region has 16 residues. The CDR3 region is CASSPGATRDDNEQFF. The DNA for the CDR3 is TGCGCCAGCAGCCCTGGGGCCACTAGGGACGACAATGAGCAGTTCTTC.